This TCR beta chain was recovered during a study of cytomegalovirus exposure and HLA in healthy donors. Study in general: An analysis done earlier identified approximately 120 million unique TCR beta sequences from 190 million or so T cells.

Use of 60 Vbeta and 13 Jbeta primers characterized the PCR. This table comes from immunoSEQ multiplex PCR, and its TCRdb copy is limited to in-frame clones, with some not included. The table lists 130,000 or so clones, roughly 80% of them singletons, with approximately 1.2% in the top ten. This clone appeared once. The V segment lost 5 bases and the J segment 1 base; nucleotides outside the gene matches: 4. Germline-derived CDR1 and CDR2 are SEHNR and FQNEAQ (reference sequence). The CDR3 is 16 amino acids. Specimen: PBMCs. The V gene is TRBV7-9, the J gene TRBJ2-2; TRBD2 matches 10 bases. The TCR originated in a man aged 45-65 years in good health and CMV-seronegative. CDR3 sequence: CASSKRTSGNTGELFF. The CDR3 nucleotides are TGTGCCAGCAGCAAGCGGACTAGCGGGAACACCGGGGAGCTGTTTTTT. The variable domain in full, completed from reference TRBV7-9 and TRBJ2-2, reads DTGVSQNPRHKITKRGQNVTFRCDPISEHNRLYWYRQTLGQGPEFLTYFQNEAQLEKSRLLSDRFSAERPKGSFSTLEIQRTEQGDSAMYLCASSKRTSGNTGELFFGEGSRLTVL.